This T cell receptor beta chain was sequenced in a study of technical replicates of blood from a few donors. Repertoires were generated with immunoSEQ multiplex PCR, while TCRdb's copy carries only in-frame clones and drops some. Of about 63,000 clones detected, approximately 86% appear once; the ten largest clones hold less than 6.5%. Trimming pared 6 bases from V and 9 bases from J, leaving 15 bases between. Looked up from germline, CDR1 is SNHLY and CDR2 is FYNNEI. CDR3 length: 13 amino acids. This receptor was identified in a human donor in good health. Some clones in this sample may be carry-over from other donors' samples. The sample was PBMCs. V usage is TRBV2 and J usage is TRBJ1-5; unclear D gene. As DNA, the CDR3 is TGTGCCAGCAGCGCAAACACGGCAGGGCCCCAGCATTTT. Its translation is CASSANTAGPQHF.